Listed here are 6 T cell receptor beta chains from one sample, sequenced in a study of blood T cell repertoires in COVID-19. Produced via immunoSEQ multiplex PCR; TCRdb's table is partial and in-frame only. The data hold roughly 250,000 clones, with around nine tenths observed a single time. The sequencing input was PBMCs or T cells enriched from blood (not recorded which). These receptors all stem from a woman between 50 and 59 years old who had recovered from COVID-19.

The rearrangement uses TRBV7-2 and TRBJ2-1, with TRBD2 identical over 11 bases. In germline, CDR1 is SGHTA, CDR2 FQGNSA. V dropped 5 bases and J dropped 10; count of bases not matched to a gene: 10. The CDR3 extends over 15 amino acids. The CDR3 protein is CASSPVLAGEGEQFF. The CDR3, as DNA: TGTGCCAGCAGCCCCGTACTAGCGGGAGAGGGGGAGCAGTTCTTC.

The chain employs TRBV7-2 and TRBJ2-1; 9 bases are shared with TRBD2. V trimming: 3 bases; J trimming: 8 bases; junction bases outside the gene matches: 11. The CDR3 has 16 amino acids. Per the germline V gene, CDR1 is SGHTA and CDR2 is FQGNSA. CDR3: CASSFKGASGMDEQFF. Written as DNA, the CDR3 is TGTGCCAGCAGCTTTAAAGGGGCTAGCGGGATGGATGAGCAGTTCTTC.

The V and J genes are TRBV12-5 and TRBJ1-2; the D gene is possibly TRBD1 (6 bases). Germline loops: CDR1 LGHNT, CDR2 FRNRAP. The CDR3 loop spans 14 amino acids. V gave up 6 bases and J gave up 0 bases, with 11 bases separating them. The DNA for the CDR3 is TGTGCTAGTGGACGCGGACAGACTAACTATGGCTACACCTTC. This codes for CASGRGQTNYGYTF.

This clone has a single count. This chain joins TRBV7-9 and TRBJ2-1, with a weak D call TRBD2 (6 bases). Per germline, CDR1 SEHNR and CDR2 FQNEAQ (reference sequence). This CDR3 has 15 amino acids. The V and J ends lost 5 bases and 6 bases respectively, with 17 bases between them. In nucleotides, the CDR3 is TGTGCCAGCAGCCCCCACGGGAGTTCAGGCAATGAGCAGTTCTTC. Its protein product is CASSPHGSSGNEQFF.

The chain joins TRBV24-1 to TRBJ2-5; no reliable D call. The CDR3 extends over 13 amino acids. V lost 4 bases and J lost 5, with 10 bases in between. Germline CDR1 KGHDR, CDR2 SFDVKD. The CDR3: CATSEPNVETQYF. CDR3 DNA sequence: TGTGCCACCAGTGAGCCTAACGTGGAGACCCAGTACTTC.

The chain couples TRBV4-1 to TRBJ2-3; 12 bases fit TRBD2. The CDR3 contains 15 residues. Germline V gene data show CDR1 as MGHRA and CDR2 as YSYEKL. The ends lost 6 bases at V and 9 bases at J; junction bases unmatched: 10. CDR3: CASRPRLAGVLTQYF. In DNA form, the CDR3 reads TGCGCCAGCAGACCCCGACTAGCGGGGGTCCTGACGCAGTATTTT.